These 25 T cell receptor beta chains came from one sample sequenced in a study of cytomegalovirus exposure and HLA in healthy donors. It was with 60 Vbeta and 13 Jbeta primers that the PCR ran. Sequencing used immunoSEQ multiplex PCR; TCRdb keeps in-frame clones, though not all of them. The data hold fewer than 200,000 clones, with 75% observed a single time. Sequencing was done on a sample of PBMCs. These receptors came from a woman in her fifties or sixties in good health and CMV-seropositive.

V usage is TRBV5-5 and J usage is TRBJ1-1; D uncertain. Germline V gene lookup returns CDR1 SGHKS and CDR2 YYEKEE (reference sequence). CDR3 length: 15 residues. V was pared by 3 bases and J by 0 bases, with 12 bases between. The CDR3, as DNA: TGTGCCAGCAGCTCGAGGGTTCCGGTGAACACTGAAGCTTTCTTT. Protein: CASSSRVPVNTEAFF.

The genes are TRBV2 and TRBJ1-1, with a tentative D call TRBD1 (6 bases). V was clipped by 6 bases and J by 0 bases, with 11 bases between them. The CDR3 is made up of 14 amino acids. Germline values: CDR1 SNHLY, CDR2 FYNNEI. The CDR3 nucleotides are TGTGCCAGCAGAGTAGGACAGATGAACACTGAAGCTTTCTTT. It is translated as CASRVGQMNTEAFF.

In DNA, the CDR3 is TGTGCCAGTATAGCGGGGGGGCTGAATGAGCAGTTCTTC. Its translation is CASIAGGLNEQFF. The chain recombines TRBV19 with TRBJ2-1, with 11 bases matching TRBD2. The CDR3 spans 13 residues. CDR1 LNHDA and CDR2 SQIVND come from the germline V gene (reference sequence). J lost 7 bases, V lost 7 bases, and 3 bases had no gene match.

In the case of this clone: This may be a read error, as it is one base from a much larger clone. The chain couples TRBV7-9 to TRBJ2-7; possible D gene TRBD1, 6 bases. The CDR3 consists of 13 residues. With 0 bases removed from V and 3 bases from J, the gap between germline ends came to 6 bases. Germline assignment: CDR1 SEHNR and CDR2 FQNEAQ (reference sequence). CDR3 loop: CASSLAGGYEQYF. The CDR3 DNA sequence: TGTGCCAGCAGCTTAGCAGGGGGCTACGAGCAGTACTTC.

The J gene is TRBJ2-7, the V gene TRBV9, with TRBD2 as a possible D gene (6 bases). The CDR3 extends over 16 amino acids. V lost 0 bases and J lost 3, with 16 bases in between. CDR1 is SGDLS and CDR2 is YYNGEE in the germline V gene. CDR3 bases: TGTGCCAGCAGCGTAGGAAGTGAGGGACTCATCTACGAGCAGTACTTC. Residues: CASSVGSEGLIYEQYF.

The sample holds a few counts of this clone. Compared with germline, one end of the junction differs, possibly owing to a read error. The chain links TRBV19 to TRBJ1-2; 9 bases agree with TRBD1. This CDR3 comprises 16 residues. Germline CDR1 is LNHDA and CDR2 is SQIVND (reference sequence). The CDR3 here is CASTSNEGQGSYGYPF. The CDR3 nucleotides are TGTGCCAGTACCTCTAATGAGGGACAGGGATCCTATGGCTACCCCTTC.

The rearrangement joins TRBV2 to TRBJ1-2; the D gene is possibly TRBD1 (5 bases). V was pared by 8 bases and J by 6 bases, with 16 bases between. The CDR3 is 13 amino acids. The germline V gene has CDR1 SNHLY and CDR2 FYNNEI. CDR3 loop: CASAAQGFDGYTF. Here the CDR3 DNA reads TGTGCCAGCGCTGCTCAGGGATTTGATGGCTACACCTTC. Full variable domain (rest looked up from reference TRBV2 and TRBJ1-2): EPEVTQTPSHQVTQMGQEVILRCVPISNHLYFYWYRQILGQKVEFLVSFYNNEISEKSEIFDDQFSVERPDGSNFTLKIRSTKLEDSAMYFCASAAQGFDGYTFGSGTRLTVV.

V and J are TRBV5-1 and TRBJ2-7; perhaps TRBD2 as D (7 bases). There are 15 residues in the CDR3. The germline CDR1 and CDR2 sequences are SGHRS and YFSETQ. V was cut by 0 bases and J by 4 bases, with 14 bases left in between. The CDR3 nucleotides are TGCGCCAGCAGCTTGGAGGGGGGGCTGGGTTACGAGCAGTACTTC. This codes for CASSLEGGLGYEQYF.

The V call is TRBV20-1, the J call TRBJ2-4; 9 bases line up with TRBD1. With V trimmed by 6 bases and J by 13 bases, 7 bases remained unmatched. CDR3 size: 11 residues. From germline, CDR1 is DFQATT and CDR2 SNEGSKA (reference sequence). The CDR3 DNA is TGCAGTGCCCGGGACAGGGCGGTCCAGTACTTC. This encodes CSARDRAVQYF.

The J gene is TRBJ1-1, the V gene TRBV5-5, with a weak D call TRBD1 (6 bases). The CDR3 length is 16 residues. Germline CDR1 and CDR2: SGHKS and YYEKEE (reference sequence). V shed 6 bases and J shed 1 base, with 19 bases lying between them. CDR3 nucleotides: TGTGCCAGCACCCGGACAGCCGCAGCTCCGAACACTGAAGCTTTCTTT. It yields the protein CASTRTAAAPNTEAFF.

The J gene is TRBJ2-1, the V gene TRBV9; 7 bases line up with TRBD1. With V trimmed by 3 bases and J by 5 bases, 5 bases remained unmatched. Germline assignment: CDR1 SGDLS and CDR2 YYNGEE. This CDR3 contains 14 residues. CDR3 DNA sequence: TGTGCCAGCAGCGCCCGGGACAGAAACAATGAGCAGTTCTTC. This translates into CASSARDRNNEQFF.

J is TRBJ2-1 and V is TRBV11-2; possible D gene TRBD2, 6 bases. Trimming pared 0 bases from V and 0 bases from J, leaving 15 bases between. The CDR3 spans 18 residues. Germline CDR1 and CDR2: SGHAT and FQNNGV. The DNA for the CDR3 is TGTGCCAGCAGCTTAGAAACCATGGAAGCGGGCTCCTACAATGAGCAGTTCTTC. Residues: CASSLETMEAGSYNEQFF.

This clone came up a few times. This chain uses TRBV10-1 with TRBJ1-1; no definite D call. The CDR3 is made up of 13 amino acids. Germline CDR1 reads WNHNN; CDR2 reads SYGVQD (reference sequence). V gave up 3 bases and J gave up 0 bases, with 5 bases separating them. The CDR3 region has the DNA TGCGCCAGCAGTGACAGAATGAACACTGAAGCTTTCTTT. It yields the protein CASSDRMNTEAFF.

V is TRBV4-1 and J is TRBJ2-2; D unresolved. Germline assignment: CDR1 MGHRA and CDR2 YSYEKL. The CDR3 contains 14 residues. The germline V and J ends were trimmed by 3 bases and 8 bases, with 13 bases remaining between them. The CDR3 spells CASSHEARGGELFF. The CDR3 DNA sequence: TGCGCCAGCAGCCACGAGGCACGTGGAGGGGAGCTGTTTTTT.

The chain combines TRBV7-2 with TRBJ1-6; a possible D gene is TRBD1 (6 bases). The germline gives CDR1 SGHTA, CDR2 FQGNSA. V was clipped by 3 bases and J by 7 bases, with 13 bases between them. The CDR3 spans 15 residues. CDR3 in DNA: TGTGCCAGCAGCTTGGAGGCGAGGGGGAATTCACCCCTCCACTTT. Its protein is CASSLEARGNSPLHF.

This clone was counted once. The chain couples TRBV6-4 to TRBJ2-1; 10 bases align to TRBD1. Germline assignment: CDR1 MRHNA and CDR2 SNTAGT. V shed 9 bases, J shed 0 bases, and the junction held 8 bases outside the gene matches. The CDR3 covers 16 residues. DNA for the CDR3: TGTGCCAGATTACCGGGACAGGGGAGCTCCTACAATGAGCAGTTCTTC. Encoded protein: CARLPGQGSSYNEQFF.

This chain joins TRBV6-6 and TRBJ1-5, with D hard to call. CDR3 size: 13 residues. The germline V gene has CDR1 MNHNY and CDR2 SVGAGI (reference sequence). Trimming removed 6 bases at V and 4 bases at J, with 10 bases between. The CDR3 bases are TGTGCCAGCAGCCCCCAGCGGAATCAGCCCCAGCATTTT. Translating gives CASSPQRNQPQHF.

The J gene is TRBJ1-2, the V gene TRBV9, with 7 bases fitting TRBD1. This CDR3 is built from 16 residues. The germline gives CDR1 SGDLS, CDR2 YYNGEE. The J segment lost 5 bases and the V segment lost 0 bases, leaving 10 bases of the junction unmatched. The CDR3 DNA reads TGTGCCAGCAGCGTAGGGGAAGGGGGCGCGGGGTATGGCTACACCTTC. Protein: CASSVGEGGAGYGYTF.

This clone was picked up a small number of times. The chain links TRBV2 to TRBJ2-5; 10 bases line up with TRBD1. The germline V gene has CDR1 SNHLY and CDR2 FYNNEI. J lost 4 bases, V lost 7 bases, and 9 bases had no gene match. This CDR3 has 15 amino acids. CDR3 residues: CASTSGQGIRETQYF. CDR3 DNA: TGTGCCAGCACTTCGGGACAGGGGATTAGAGAGACCCAGTACTTC.

The gene calls are TRBV6-1 and TRBJ1-4, with a weak D call TRBD1 (6 bases). Looked up from germline, CDR1 is MNHNS and CDR2 is SASEGT. V lost 9 bases, J lost 7 bases, and 15 bases lay in between. This CDR3 contains 13 residues. CDR3 bases: TGTGCCAGTACGGACAGCCGGATTGAAAAACTGTTTTTT. Its protein product is CASTDSRIEKLFF.

The chain links TRBV7-8 to TRBJ1-1; 9 bases fit TRBD1. CDR1 and CDR2 (germline): SGHVS, FQNEAQ. This CDR3 is 15 amino acids long. The V gene end was trimmed by 3 bases and the J gene end by 4 bases; junction bases not matched to a gene: 6. CDR3 loop: CASSLGQGVVTEAFF. The CDR3 DNA reads as TGTGCCAGCAGCTTGGGACAGGGTGTCGTCACTGAAGCTTTCTTT.

The chain employs TRBV5-4 and TRBJ2-7; D ambiguous. V lost 0 bases, J lost 3 bases, and 7 bases lay in between. The CDR3 totals 13 residues. Germline loops: CDR1 SGHNT, CDR2 YYREEE (reference sequence). The CDR3 loop reads CASSLGRDYEQYF. CDR3 sequence (DNA): TGTGCCAGCAGCTTGGGTAGAGACTACGAGCAGTACTTC.

The chain recombines TRBV10-1 with TRBJ2-3, with 11 bases matching TRBD2. The germline gives CDR1 WNHNN, CDR2 SYGVQD (reference sequence). J lost 2 bases, V lost 2 bases, and 9 bases had no gene match. This CDR3 is built from 18 residues. CDR3 sequence: CASSEDLAGGPATDTQYF. The CDR3 DNA reads as TGCGCCAGCAGTGAGGACCTAGCGGGGGGCCCGGCCACAGATACGCAGTATTTT.

This clone was seen once. This chain's CDR3 is CASSERPSGNTIYF. As DNA, the CDR3 is TGTGCCAGCAGTGAACGTCCCTCTGGAAACACCATATATTTT. The chain is built from TRBV2 and TRBJ1-3; D gene ambiguous. The CDR3 is 14 residues long. Trimming shortened V by 2 bases and J by 0 bases, and 5 bases separated the two germline ends. Germline values: CDR1 SNHLY, CDR2 FYNNEI.

J is TRBJ1-2 and V is TRBV5-6, with D unclear. Trimming removed 1 base from V and 3 bases from J, with 7 bases in between. Germline loops: CDR1 SGHDT, CDR2 YYEEEE. The CDR3 runs to 13 residues. CDR3 in DNA: TGTGCCAGCAGCTTGAGGGAGCACTATGGCTACACCTTC. Amino acid sequence: CASSLREHYGYTF.